This T cell receptor beta chain was obtained from a study of CD8+CD57+ T cells in acquired aplastic anemia. Study background: Quantities of DNA derived from sorted CD4+ and CD8+ cells averaged approximately 3 ug. On average, healthy donors gave 8.5 million to 13 million reads for CD4+ cells. General study results and limits: CD8+ Simpson's diversity showed no significant patient-control difference. Twenty-nine CD8+ CDR3 sequences were shared between patients and controls.

Profiling that covered TCR beta VDJ and CDR3 relied on genomic DNA as its template. In TCRdb, the reads were re-called with MiXCR into one record per CDR3 protein. The table has around 180,000 distinct CDR3 sequences, approximately 60% seen once; the top ten hold 35% to 50%. Per the germline V gene, CDR1 is DFQATT and CDR2 is SNEGSKA (reference sequence). The CDR3 loop spans 12 amino acids. V dropped 8 bases and J dropped 2 bases, with 12 bases sitting between them. Comments on this clonotype: The antigen is undetermined.

The chain recombines TRBV20-1 with TRBJ2-5; D is perhaps TRBD1 (6 bases). The sequence derives from a human donor in good health. Input material: sorted CD4+, CD8+, or CD8+CD57+ T cells (not recorded which) from PBMCs. The CDR3 spells CSLKQGQETQYF. The DNA for the CDR3 is TGCAGTCTTAAACAGGGACAAGAGACCCAGTACTTC.